The 19 T cell receptor beta chains given below trace back to one sample, sequenced in a study of blood T cell repertoires in COVID-19. Using immunoSEQ multiplex PCR, the repertoire was profiled, and TCRdb retains in-frame clones only, with some absent. The data show under 450,000 clones, about 90% seen once. The sequencing input was PBMCs or T cells enriched from blood (not recorded which). The receptors here all came from a man aged 30-40 years who had recovered from COVID-19.

This chain uses TRBV13 with TRBJ2-2; possible D gene TRBD1, 5 bases. V shed 4 bases and J shed 5 bases, with 8 bases lying between them. Germline V gene lookup returns CDR1 PRHDT and CDR2 FYEKMQ (reference sequence). The CDR3 totals 13 residues. CDR3: CASSYRQTGELFF. CDR3 nucleotides: TGTGCCAGCAGCTACAGGCAAACCGGGGAGCTGTTTTTT.

The chain links TRBV25-1 to TRBJ1-1; D may be TRBD1 (6 bases). Germline V gives CDR1 MGHDK, CDR2 SYGVNS. CDR3 length equals 15 residues. The V and J ends lost 4 bases and 0 bases respectively, with 12 bases between them. CDR3 in amino acids: CASSGHRVMNTEAFF. For the CDR3, the DNA is TGTGCCAGCAGTGGGCACAGGGTTATGAACACTGAAGCTTTCTTT.

The chain combines TRBV14 with TRBJ2-2, with TRBD2 identical over 11 bases. CDR1 and CDR2 (germline): SGHDN, FVKESK. V lost 6 bases, J lost 4 bases, and 7 bases stayed unmatched. The CDR3 spans 16 residues. The CDR3 bases are TGTGCCAGCAGTACACTAGCGGGGGCCTTCACCGGGGAGCTGTTTTTT. It translates to CASSTLAGAFTGELFF.

This clone was recorded a few times. The J gene is TRBJ1-1, the V gene TRBV7-2; D is perhaps TRBD1 (5 bases). Trimming shortened V by 6 bases and J by 0 bases, and 23 bases separated the two germline ends. Germline V gene data show CDR1 as SGHTA and CDR2 as FQGNSA. This CDR3 is built from 18 residues. CDR3 sequence (DNA): TGTGCCAGCAGTTACAATTGGGGGGGTCTAAGGATGAACACTGAAGCTTTCTTT. It specifies CASSYNWGGLRMNTEAFF.

This sequence joins TRBV7-8 and TRBJ2-7, with 11 bases matching TRBD1. With 3 bases clipped from V and 4 bases from J, the junction kept 5 bases outside the gene matches. Looked up from germline, CDR1 is SGHVS and CDR2 is FQNEAQ. The length of the CDR3 is 15 residues. For the CDR3, the DNA is TGTGCCAGCAGCTTTAGGACAGGGGGCGTTTACGAGCAGTACTTC. Protein product: CASSFRTGGVYEQYF.

V usage is TRBV18 and J usage is TRBJ1-2; D is unresolved. Trimming took 1 base from V and 5 from J, leaving 11 bases between them. The CDR3 consists of 14 residues. Looked up from germline, CDR1 is KGHSH and CDR2 is LQKENI. DNA of the CDR3: TGTGCCAGCTCACCACAAGCAGACGGGTATGGCTACACCTTC. As protein: CASSPQADGYGYTF.

This rearrangement joins TRBV6-7 to TRBJ1-5; D gene uncertain. TRBV6-7 is an ORF, with its function uncertain. V was shortened by 7 bases and J by 0 bases, with 16 bases between the two germline ends. There are 16 residues in the CDR3. The CDR3 coding sequence is TGTGCCAGCACTCCCACAGAATCATATAGCAATCAGCCCCAGCATTTT. Amino acid sequence: CASTPTESYSNQPQHF.

V gene TRBV27 combines with J gene TRBJ1-2; 12 bases map to TRBD1. The CDR3 runs to 14 residues. Germline trimming cut 1 base from V and 11 bases from J; bases unmatched to any gene: 5. From germline, CDR1 is MNHEY and CDR2 SMNVEV (reference sequence). As DNA, the CDR3 is TGTGCCAGCAGTTTATGGGGACAGGGGGCGGGGTACACCTTC. It encodes CASSLWGQGAGYTF.

The rearrangement joins TRBV2 to TRBJ2-1; D is perhaps TRBD1 (5 bases). The V gene lost 7 bases and the J gene lost 0 bases, with 7 bases spanning the gap. This CDR3 spans 13 amino acids. The germline V gene has CDR1 SNHLY and CDR2 FYNNEI. The CDR3 nucleotides read TGTGCCAGCAAGGACACCTCCTACAATGAGCAGTTCTTC. It encodes CASKDTSYNEQFF.

In its sample, this clone was seen a few times. This chain links TRBV5-4 with TRBJ2-7, with D possibly matching TRBD1 (6 bases). CDR1 SGHNT and CDR2 YYREEE come from the germline V gene (reference sequence). This CDR3 is 13 amino acids long. Between the trimmed V and J ends, which lost 4 bases and 5 bases, there was a span of 13 bases. The CDR3 bases are TGTGCCAGCAGCGGCCGGGACAACAACGAGCAGTACTTC. Encoded protein: CASSGRDNNEQYF.

This chain connects TRBV7-9 to TRBJ1-4, with 8 positions matching TRBD1. V shed 4 bases and J 5 bases; nucleotides not matched to a gene: 6. This CDR3 has 15 residues. CDR1 and CDR2 (germline): SEHNR, FQNEAQ (reference sequence). This CDR3 is CASSSDRDKNEKLFF. The CDR3 DNA is TGTGCCAGCAGCTCGGACAGGGATAAAAATGAAAAACTGTTTTTT.

This chain links TRBV10-3 with TRBJ1-2, with TRBD1 as a possible D gene (6 bases). Trimming left V 4 bases short and J 6 bases short, with 12 bases between. Per germline, CDR1 ENHRY and CDR2 SYGVKD. CDR3 length: 13 residues. DNA for the CDR3: TGTGCCATCAGTGTCCTGGGGGCTGATGGCTACACCTTC. Its protein is CAISVLGADGYTF.

This clone was recorded only once. J is TRBJ2-7 and V is TRBV5-5; a weak D match, TRBD2 (5 bases). Germline V gene lookup returns CDR1 SGHKS and CDR2 YYEKEE (reference sequence). The CDR3 covers 13 residues. Between the trimmed V and J ends, which lost 7 bases and 5 bases, there was a span of 16 bases. CDR3 sequence: CASSLRAVHEQYF. The CDR3 DNA follows: TGTGCCAGCTCTCTGAGGGCAGTTCACGAGCAGTACTTC.

The V and J genes are TRBV4-1 and TRBJ2-1; 8 bases align to TRBD1. The V gene's germline CDR1 is MGHRA and CDR2 YSYEKL. V was pared by 4 bases and J by 10 bases, with 15 bases of the junction left unmatched. This CDR3 is 16 amino acids long. The CDR3 loop is CASSPSGGLAYSEQFF. In DNA form, the CDR3 reads TGCGCCAGCAGCCCTTCAGGGGGCTTAGCTTATAGCGAGCAGTTCTTC.

The chain employs TRBV10-1 and TRBJ2-3, with 8 nucleotides matching TRBD1. CDR1 and CDR2 (germline): WNHNN, SYGVQD (reference sequence). CDR3 length: 15 residues. With V trimmed by 3 bases and J by 5 bases, 7 bases remained unmatched. As DNA, the CDR3 is TGCGCCAGCAGTGAAAGGACAGGGTCGAGAGATACGCAGTATTTT. This translates into CASSERTGSRDTQYF.

The genes are TRBV12-5 and TRBJ2-6; 10 nucleotides line up with TRBD1. The CDR3 spans 16 residues. With 8 bases clipped from V and 0 bases from J, the junction kept 4 bases outside the gene matches. The germline CDR1 and CDR2 sequences are LGHNT and FRNRAP. CDR3 sequence (DNA): TGTGCTAGTAGGACAGGGGGTCCCTCTGGGGCCAACGTCCTGACTTTC. Its translation is CASRTGGPSGANVLTF.

In regard to this clone: This sample includes further DNA sequences coding for the same CDR3. This chain connects TRBV12-3 or TRBV12-4 to TRBJ1-2; perhaps TRBD1 as D (5 bases). This CDR3 is 12 amino acids long. Trimming removed 4 bases at V and 4 bases at J, with 7 bases between. CDR3 in DNA: TGTGCCAGCAGTTCAGGGCTCTATGGCTACACCTTC. Protein: CASSSGLYGYTF.

V is TRBV4-2 and J is TRBJ2-2; a possible D gene is TRBD2 (5 bases). This CDR3 has 19 amino acids. V was shortened by 0 bases and J by 4 bases, with 21 bases between the two germline ends. CDR1 LGHNA and CDR2 YNFKEQ come from the germline V gene. Written as DNA, the CDR3 is TGTGCCAGCAGCCAAGATCATCCCGGACTCAGGACTCCCACCGGGGAGCTGTTTTTT. It codes for CASSQDHPGLRTPTGELFF.

There are a few counts of this clone. The chain has TRBV18 and TRBJ2-6; 7 positions agree with TRBD2. The germline gives CDR1 KGHSH, CDR2 LQKENI. The CDR3 spans 16 residues. The V and J ends lost 1 base and 0 bases, in that order; junction bases with no gene match: 0. CDR3 nucleotide sequence: TGTGCCAGCTCACCACGCGGGAGCTCTGGGGCCAACGTCCTGACTTTC. It is translated as CASSPRGSSGANVLTF.